This T cell receptor (beta chain) was found in a study of blood T cell repertoires in COVID-19 (dated by TCRdb to 2018 to 2021). Study-level background: The collaborator samples originated in the United States, Italy and Spain and spanned the acute and convalescent phases of COVID-19. The prospective study material was composed of cDNA or gDNA derived from T cells, B-cell-depleted T cells, or PBMCs. Samples came from the ongoing ImmuneRACE study (first 160 participants) plus 1,254 subjects from 6 global collaborators. Nearly every sample came with metadata listing a de-identified subject ID, COVID-19 status, age in years and sex. Subjects who had been exposed to COVID-19, were actively infected with it, or had recovered from it provided the deeply sampled blood TCRbeta repertoires that made up the dataset. HLA class I and class II types, where available, came from metadata supplied by the sample provider rather than from assay-based typing. The repertoires were released in a freely available public database meant as a resource for research on the immune response to SARS-CoV-2.

Study-level results and caveats: The amount of clinical and demographic metadata varied by source and participant and was provided uncurated.

The immunoSEQ Assay, a bias-controlled multiplex PCR, was used to amplify TCRbeta CDR3 regions from genomic DNA. On the authors' methods: The number of nucleated cells in each sample was estimated from the amplification of reference gene primers within the assay. Sequence reads were collapsed and filtered to measure the absolute abundance of every unique TCRbeta CDR3 rearrangement. For each sample, productive Simpson clonality was calculated as the square root of Simpson's diversity index over productive rearrangements. Held by TCRdb, this immuneACCESS table contains in-frame sequences only and omits some clones. Under half of the omission traces to an unresolved V gene where checked; the cause of the rest is unknown. V, J and clone size were drawn from that table, and D and trimming were deduced from the DNA. Here the sample has fewer than 250,000 clones; 83% occur a single time. The ten top clones hold approximately 4% of the sample.

Enrolling through a virtual design, the prospective study's participants ranged in age from about 18 to 89 years and lived across 20 to 25 United States geographic areas. In the prospective study, cohorts were assigned on the basis of participant-reported clinical history obtained from a screening survey and a study questionnaire. Exposed participants were defined as having been in contact with someone with a PCR-confirmed or clinician-diagnosed COVID-19 case within 2 weeks of study entry. In the prospective study, mobile phlebotomists collected whole blood, serum and a nasopharyngeal or oropharyngeal swab from each participant. Participants in the prospective study had the option to provide additional blood draws and questionnaires over a 2-month period. Before DNA extraction, prospective study blood samples were shipped either frozen or at room temperature. V is trimmed back by 3 bases and J by 5 bases, and the junction contains 7 bases that no gene match accounts for. Taken from cysteine to phenylalanine, the CDR3 has 15 residues. The retained sequence is limited to the CDR3, 45 bases, with the frame set at the first base. From the germline V gene, CDR1 is SGDLS and CDR2 is YYNGEE.

About this clone: It has no known antigen specificity. The record has no base qualities; no much larger clone is one base away.

The source of this sequence is a woman aged 40 to 50 who had been exposed to COVID-19. Sequencing was done on a sample of PBMCs or T cells enriched from blood (not recorded which). The rearrangement joined TRBV9 to TRBJ2-5; a stretch of 10 junction bases matches TRBD1. The DNA is TGTGCCAGCAGCGGGAAGGACAGGGGGATGGAGACCCAGTACTTC. Its amino acids are CASSGKDRGMETQYF.